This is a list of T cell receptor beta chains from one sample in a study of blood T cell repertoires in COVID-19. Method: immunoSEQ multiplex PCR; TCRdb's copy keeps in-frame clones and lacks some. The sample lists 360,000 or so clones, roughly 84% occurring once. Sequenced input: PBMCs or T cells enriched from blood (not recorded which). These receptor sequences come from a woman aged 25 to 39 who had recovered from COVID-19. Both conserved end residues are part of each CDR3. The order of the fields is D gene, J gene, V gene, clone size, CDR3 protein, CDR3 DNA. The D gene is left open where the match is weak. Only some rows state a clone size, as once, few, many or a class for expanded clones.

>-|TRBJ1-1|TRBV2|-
CASSSVGEKAFF
TGTGCCAGCAGTTCGGTGGGAGAAAAAGCTTTCTTT
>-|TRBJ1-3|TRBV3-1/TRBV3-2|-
CASSQAGTGNTIYF
TGTGCCAGCAGCCAAGCAGGGACTGGAAACACCATATATTTT
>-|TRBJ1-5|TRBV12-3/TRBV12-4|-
CASSPQFNQPQHF
TGTGCCAGCAGTCCACAATTCAATCAGCCCCAGCATTTT
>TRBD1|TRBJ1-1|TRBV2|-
CASVQGVWDTEAFF
TGTGCCAGCGTACAGGGGGTCTGGGACACTGAAGCTTTCTTT
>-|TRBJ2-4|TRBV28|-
CASSLEGEDIQYF
TGTGCCAGCAGTTTAGAAGGGGAGGACATTCAGTACTTC
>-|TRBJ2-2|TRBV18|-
CASRLGGNTGELFF
TGTGCCAGCCGTCTCGGGGGGAACACCGGGGAGCTGTTTTTT
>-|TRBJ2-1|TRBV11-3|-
CASSPRSGGENEQFF
TGTGCCAGCAGCCCCCGGAGCGGAGGGGAGAATGAGCAGTTCTTC
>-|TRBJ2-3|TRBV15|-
CATSRVADTDTQYF
TGTGCCACCAGCAGAGTGGCAGACACAGATACGCAGTATTTT
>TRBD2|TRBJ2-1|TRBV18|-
CASSLNPGLAFNEQFF
TGTGCCAGCTCACTCAATCCGGGACTAGCTTTTAATGAGCAGTTCTTC
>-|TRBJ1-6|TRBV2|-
CASSKTGFNSPLHF
TGTGCCAGCAGTAAGACAGGTTTCAATTCACCCCTCCACTTT
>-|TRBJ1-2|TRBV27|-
CASSSSGMGDYGYTF
TGTGCCAGCAGTTCATCAGGGATGGGAGACTATGGCTACACCTTC
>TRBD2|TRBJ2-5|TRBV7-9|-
CASEVAGLEETQYF
TGTGCCAGCGAGGTAGCGGGGTTAGAAGAGACCCAGTACTTC
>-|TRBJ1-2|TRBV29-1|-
CSVETRGINYGYTF
TGCAGCGTTGAAACTCGGGGGATTAACTATGGCTACACCTTC
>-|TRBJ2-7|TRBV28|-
CASSFWAQSYEQYF
TGTGCCAGCAGTTTCTGGGCCCAGTCCTACGAGCAGTACTTC
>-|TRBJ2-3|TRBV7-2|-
CASSLALTTPSTDTQYF
TGTGCCAGCAGCTTAGCGCTTACAACCCCGAGCACAGATACGCAGTATTTT
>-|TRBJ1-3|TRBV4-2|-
CASSPRGGNTIYF
TGTGCCAGCAGCCCTCGGGGGGGGAACACCATATATTTT
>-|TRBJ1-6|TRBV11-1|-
CASSLVGRDSPLHF
TGTGCCAGCAGCTTAGTGGGCAGGGATTCACCCCTCCACTTT
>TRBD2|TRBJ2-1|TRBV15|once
CATSSTSGYNEQFF
TGTGCCACCAGCAGTACTAGCGGCTACAATGAGCAGTTCTTC
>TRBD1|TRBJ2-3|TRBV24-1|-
CATSDRGDSRTDTQYF
TGTGCCACCAGTGACCGAGGGGACAGTCGCACAGATACGCAGTATTTT
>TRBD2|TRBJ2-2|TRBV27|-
CASRGGGRAKNTGELFF
TGTGCCAGCCGAGGGGGCGGGAGGGCGAAGAACACCGGGGAGCTGTTTTTT
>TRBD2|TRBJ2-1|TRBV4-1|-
CASSESGGGNEQFF
TGCGCCAGCAGCGAAAGCGGGGGGGGTAATGAGCAGTTCTTC
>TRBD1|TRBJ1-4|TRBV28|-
CASSLSGQGFEKLFF
TGTGCCAGCAGTTTATCGGGACAGGGGTTTGAAAAACTGTTTTTT
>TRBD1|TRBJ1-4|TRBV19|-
CASRSGTGYEKLFF
TGTGCCAGTCGTTCCGGGACAGGCTATGAAAAACTGTTTTTT
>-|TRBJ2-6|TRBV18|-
CASSLSGGANVLTF
TGTGCCAGCTCACTTTCGGGAGGGGCCAACGTCCTGACTTTC